A single TCR beta chain is shown here with its context. Method: immunoSEQ multiplex PCR; TCRdb's copy keeps in-frame clones and lacks some. This repertoire shows around 2,000,000 clones, 93% found once; its top ten account for 1.5% to 2%. The data derive from a study of shared clonotypes between healthy human individuals. It was CD45RO-negative cells, positively selected for CCR7, that made up naive CD8 cells, with terminally differentiated effector memory CD45RA+ cells excluded. Germline V lookup: CDR1 SGHVS, CDR2 FQNEAQ. The CDR3 spans 14 residues. Trimming cost V 1 base and J 8 bases; bases outside gene matches: 6.

The origin of this receptor is a man between 18 and 29 years old in good health. Some clones in this sample may be carry-over from other donors' samples. Sequencing was carried out using naive CD8+ T cells from PBMCs. V gene TRBV7-8 combines with J gene TRBJ1-2; 8 bases agree with TRBD1. The CDR3 spells CASSLDTGGGGYTF. The CDR3 DNA follows: TGTGCCAGCAGCTTAGACACAGGGGGAGGGGGCTACACCTTC.